One and the same sample provided the 13 T cell receptor beta chains below, sequenced in a study of blood T cells in healthy people across ages. PCR was performed a second time for roughly 7 to 11 cycles using a sample-barcoded 5' primer and a J-beta primer mix. TCRdb re-derived calls from the 5' RACE reads in MiXCR, one entry per CDR3 protein. The sample records roughly 500,000 distinct CDR3 sequences, about 26% being singletons. Sequenced material: blood. Receptors originate from a woman aged 70-85 years in good health.

Notes on this clonotype: Germline is not matched at one junction end, which may reflect a read error. V gene TRBV7-2 combines with J gene TRBJ1-5; D not certain. The CDR3 spans 14 residues. Germline assignment: CDR1 SGHTA and CDR2 FQGNSA. The CDR3 reads CASSLSTGNQPQHF. Here the CDR3 DNA reads TGTGCCAGCAGCTTAAGTACGGGCAATCAACCCCAGCATTTT.

The V call is TRBV7-9, the J call TRBJ1-1; D is ambiguous. Germline values: CDR1 SEHNR, CDR2 FQNEAQ (reference sequence). V was trimmed by 3 bases and J by 1 base, leaving 9 bases between them. This CDR3 has 14 residues. CDR3: CASSFGEGNTEAFF. For the CDR3, the DNA is TGTGCCAGCAGCTTCGGGGAGGGGAACACTGAAGCTTTCTTT.

V usage is TRBV4-3 and J usage is TRBJ2-5; D gene ambiguous. The closer fit of TRBJ2-7 to the DNA end suggests the J call may be wrong. The length of the CDR3 is 16 residues. Germline V gene sequence: CDR1 LGHNA, CDR2 YSLEER. The CDR3 bases are TGCGCCAGCAGCCCTGGGATTGAAGCGAATTCCTACGAGCAGTACTTC. The encoded protein is CASSPGIEANSYEQYF.

In this sample, this clonotype turned up a few times. V and J are TRBV12-3 or TRBV12-4 and TRBJ1-2; no firm D call. The CDR3 is made up of 13 amino acids. The ends were cut back, 6 bases at V and 4 bases at J, with 12 bases in the middle. The CDR3 DNA reads TGTGCCAGCAGCCTAAGCGCCTCCTATGGCTACACCTTC. Translated: CASSLSASYGYTF.

This chain joins TRBV29-1 and TRBJ1-1; D gene ambiguous. Germline V gene sequence: CDR1 SQVTM, CDR2 ANQGSEA. CDR3 size: 12 residues. Trimming shortened V by 2 bases and J by 5 bases, and 9 bases separated the two germline ends. The CDR3 region has the DNA TGCAGCGTTGAATTAGCGACGACTGAAGCTTTCTTT. Amino acid sequence: CSVELATTEAFF.

This sequence joins TRBV29-1 and TRBJ2-1, with a possible D match to TRBD1 (6 bases). V dropped 8 bases and J dropped 5 bases, with 16 bases sitting between them. The CDR3 is 13 residues long. Germline CDR1 SQVTM, CDR2 ANQGSEA. CDR3 DNA sequence: TGCAGCCTCCTCGAGGGGGTCCACAATGAGCAGTTCTTC. Protein sequence: CSLLEGVHNEQFF.

This clonotype was picked up many times. The J gene is TRBJ2-5, the V gene TRBV4-2; TRBD2 is a possible D gene (6 bases). With 1 base removed from V and 2 bases from J, the gap between germline ends came to 8 bases. CDR1 is LGHNA and CDR2 is YNFKEQ in the germline V gene. The CDR3 is 14 amino acids. The CDR3 DNA is TGTGCCAGCAGCCAAGTGGGGGGACAAGAGACCCAGTACTTC. Its protein is CASSQVGGQETQYF.

This clonotype was counted a few times. The chain links TRBV7-2 to TRBJ2-5; 7 bases are a match to TRBD1. The CDR3 is 14 residues long. CDR1 is SGHTA and CDR2 is FQGNSA in the germline V gene. V shed 6 bases, J shed 1 base, and the junction held 5 bases outside the gene matches. The CDR3 bases are TGTGCCAGCAGTCCGGACAGGCTCCAAGAGACCCAGTACTTC. Residues: CASSPDRLQETQYF.

This clonotype was picked up a small number of times. The J gene is TRBJ2-3, the V gene TRBV11-2; 10 positions agree with TRBD1. The germline V gene encodes CDR1 SGHAT and CDR2 FQNNGV. The CDR3 sequence is 17 residues long. The V gene end was trimmed by 0 bases and the J gene end by 6 bases; junction bases not matched to a gene: 9. CDR3 loop: CASSLDLRTGGRDTQYF. CDR3 coding DNA: TGTGCCAGCAGCTTAGATCTAAGGACAGGGGGTCGGGATACGCAGTATTTT.

Turning to this clonotype: The junction differs from germline at one of its ends, possibly a read error. The rearrangement links TRBV29-1 to TRBJ2-1; tentatively, D is TRBD2 (7 bases). The CDR3 length is 17 residues. From germline, CDR1 is SQVTM and CDR2 ANQGSEA. CDR3 sequence: CNVGGRGPLSSYNEQFF. The CDR3 coding sequence is TGCAACGTTGGAGGGCGGGGGCCCTTGAGCTCCTACAATGAGCAGTTCTTC.

The count of this clonotype is one. The chain links TRBV6-6 to TRBJ2-7; 8 bases match TRBD1. J lost 6 bases, V lost 9 bases, and 16 bases had no gene match. Germline CDR1 MNHNY, CDR2 SVGAGI (reference sequence). The CDR3 totals 15 residues. The CDR3 spells CASCGAGGYRGEQYF. The CDR3 DNA is TGTGCCAGTTGCGGGGCAGGGGGCTACCGGGGCGAGCAGTACTTC.

This clonotype was seen a few times. Germline is not matched at one junction end, which may reflect a read error. The chain employs TRBV29-1 and TRBJ1-4; tentative D call: TRBD1 (6 bases). The CDR3 consists of 13 residues. The germline V gene has CDR1 SQVTM and CDR2 ANQGSEA. The CDR3 region is CSVEDRWNEKLCF. Written as DNA, the CDR3 is TGCAGCGTTGAGGACAGATGGAATGAAAAACTGTGTTTT.

The chain carries TRBV7-9 and TRBJ2-5, with D uncertain. This CDR3 region has 14 residues. From germline, CDR1 is SEHNR and CDR2 FQNEAQ (reference sequence). The germline V and J ends were trimmed by 5 bases and 5 bases, with 15 bases remaining between them. The CDR3 sequence: CASSPDRPGETQYF. The DNA of the CDR3 is TGTGCCAGCAGCCCGGACCGTCCCGGGGAGACCCAGTACTTC.